These 24 T cell receptor beta chains were sequenced from one sample in a study of metastatic and nonmetastatic thyroid tumors. TCRdb called clones again from the PCR reads with MiXCR. The repertoire has 65,000 or so clones, approximately 4.1% of them found once; the top ten carry around 24%. All patients were treatment-naive before thyroid surgery. The sequencing sample was made of blood. These receptors were obtained from a female donor with papillary thyroid cancer or a benign thyroid nodule (not recorded which). Some clones in this sample may be carry-over from other donors' samples.

At least ten counts were recorded for this clone. The rearrangement links TRBV27 to TRBJ1-4; 8 nucleotides agree with TRBD1. V was clipped by 4 bases and J by 8 bases; unmatched bases: 6. There are 14 residues in the CDR3. Germline V CDR1 and CDR2: MNHEY, SMNVEV (reference sequence). The CDR3 coding sequence is TGTGCCAGCAGTTCGACAGGGGTATGGGAAAAACTGTTTTTT. Translation gives CASSSTGVWEKLFF. Variable domain in full (rest from reference TRBV27 and TRBJ1-4): EAQVTQNPRYLITVTGKKLTVTCSQNMNHEYMSWYRQDPGLGLRQIYYSMNVEVTDKGDVPEGYKVSRKEKRNFPLILESPSPNQTSLYFCASSSTGVWEKLFFGSGTQLSVL.

The sample holds a few counts of this clone. Since a much larger clone is just one base distant, this may be a read error. Other DNA sequences in this specimen translate into the identical CDR3. DNA for the CDR3: TGTGCTAGTGAGAACAGGGCAGGTCGAGCTGAAGCTTTCTTT. Its protein product is CASENRAGRAEAFF. The chain links TRBV12-5 to TRBJ1-1; possible D gene TRBD1, 6 bases. CDR3 size: 14 residues. Germline V gene lookup returns CDR1 LGHNT and CDR2 FRNRAP. V was pared by 7 bases and J by 6 bases, with 18 bases between.

This clone was seen repeatedly, ten times or more. The J gene is TRBJ2-1, the V gene TRBV27; 9 nucleotides line up with TRBD2. Germline lookup yields CDR1 MNHEY and CDR2 SMNVEV (reference sequence). Unmatched junction bases numbered 8, after V lost 7 bases and J lost 4 bases. The CDR3 length is 15 residues. The CDR3, as DNA: TGTGCCAGCACGCCGGCGCGGGGGGGGTACAATGAGCAGTTCTTC. Its protein product is CASTPARGGYNEQFF.

This clone came up many times. This chain connects TRBV20-1 to TRBJ1-1, with D tentatively TRBD1 (6 bases). This CDR3 is 15 amino acids long. Germline V lookup: CDR1 DFQATT, CDR2 SNEGSKA (reference sequence). The ends were cut back, 1 base at V and 6 bases at J, with 18 bases in the middle. The CDR3 is CSARGFGGPGAEAFF. Written as DNA, the CDR3 is TGCAGTGCTAGAGGCTTCGGGGGGCCAGGGGCTGAAGCTTTCTTT.

This clone was seen at least ten times. The gene calls are TRBV5-1 and TRBJ2-5; the D is unclear. There are 14 residues in the CDR3. In germline, CDR1 is SGHRS, CDR2 YFSETQ. The germline V and J ends were trimmed by 0 bases and 0 bases, with 6 bases remaining between them. The CDR3 is CASSLEGNQETQYF. The CDR3 nucleotides read TGCGCCAGCAGCTTGGAAGGGAACCAAGAGACCCAGTACTTC. Based on the CDR3 plus reference TRBV5-1 and TRBJ2-5, the full variable domain is KAGVTQTPRYLIKTRGQQVTLSCSPISGHRSVSWYQQTPGQGLQFLFEYFSETQRNKGNFPGRFSGRQFSNSRSEMNVSTLELGDSALYLCASSLEGNQETQYFGPGTRLLVL.

With regard to this clone: Relative to the germline gene, one junction end is altered; a read error may explain this. The chain combines TRBV28 with TRBJ1-5; no clear D gene. This CDR3 is built from 14 residues. Germline lookup yields CDR1 MDHEN and CDR2 SYDVKM. CDR3 DNA sequence: TGTGCCAGCAGGCGGGTGCCGACCGGAGAGCCCCATCATTTT. Encoded protein: CASRRVPTGEPHHF. The whole variable domain, remainder taken from reference TRBV28 and TRBJ1-5, is DVKVTQSSRYLVKRTGEKVFLECVQDMDHENMFWYRQDPGLGLRLIYFSYDVKMKEKGDIPEGYSVSREKKERFSLILESASTNQTSMYLCASRRVPTGEPHHFGDGTRLSIL.

This clone was seen ten or more times. The chain employs TRBV11-3 and TRBJ2-3, with 9 bases lining up with TRBD2. Losses at the gene ends were 5 bases for V and 14 bases for J; bases not matched to a gene: 14. The CDR3 is 14 amino acids. The germline CDR1 and CDR2 sequences are SGHNT and YENEEA. This CDR3 reads CASSLAGSSGLAYF. DNA for the CDR3: TGTGCCAGCAGCCTAGCAGGTAGTTCGGGACTAGCGTATTTT.

The V and J genes are TRBV28 and TRBJ2-7; D not resolved. With 6 bases removed from V and 2 bases from J, the gap between germline ends came to 11 bases. The CDR3 is 13 residues long. Germline V gene lookup returns CDR1 MDHEN and CDR2 SYDVKM. Written as DNA, the CDR3 is TGTGCCAGCAGCAAAGCGATTGCCTACGAGCAGTACTTC. It is translated as CASSKAIAYEQYF. The variable domain in full, with the rest retrieved from reference TRBV28 and TRBJ2-7, is DVKVTQSSRYLVKRTGEKVFLECVQDMDHENMFWYRQDPGLGLRLIYFSYDVKMKEKGDIPEGYSVSREKKERFSLILESASTNQTSMYLCASSKAIAYEQYFGPGTRLTVT.

This clone was seen many times. Distinct nucleotide sequences in the sample also encode this CDR3. Here the CDR3 DNA reads TGTGCCAGCAGCCAAGAGCACGGCCTCTCGGCGCACAATGAGCAGTTCTTC. Protein: CASSQEHGLSAHNEQFF. The J gene is TRBJ2-1, the V gene TRBV14; D remains ambiguous. This CDR3 region has 17 residues. V gave up 0 bases and J gave up 5 bases, with 17 bases separating them. CDR1 and CDR2 from the germline V gene are SGHDN and FVKESK.

This clone was observed at least ten times. This chain uses TRBV20-1 with TRBJ2-7, with D tentatively TRBD2 (5 bases). CDR3 length: 15 residues. The germline V gene encodes CDR1 DFQATT and CDR2 SNEGSKA (reference sequence). V was pared by 0 bases and J by 5 bases, with 17 bases between. DNA of the CDR3: TGCAGTGCTAGAGATATAGGTACTAGTCTCCACGAGCAGTACTTC. Translation: CSARDIGTSLHEQYF.

This clone was observed a few times. The CDR3, as DNA: TGCGCCAGCAGCTTGGCCGGGGGCCTCGGGGAGCAGTACTTC. It specifies CASSLAGGLGEQYF. The genes are TRBV5-1 and TRBJ2-7; D may match TRBD1 or TRBD2 (6 bases each). Trimming removed 0 bases from V and 7 bases from J, with 14 bases in between. CDR1 is SGHRS and CDR2 is YFSETQ in the germline V gene. The CDR3 sequence is 14 residues long.

This clone was seen many times. Other DNA variants within this sample encode the same CDR3. This rearrangement joins TRBV18 to TRBJ2-7, with 9 positions matching TRBD1. Germline values: CDR1 KGHSH, CDR2 LQKENI. This CDR3 has 14 residues. The ends lost 3 bases at V and 3 bases at J; junction bases unmatched: 3. The CDR3: CASSPPGQGYEQYF. The CDR3 bases are TGTGCCAGCTCACCCCCGGGACAGGGCTACGAGCAGTACTTC. Filled out from reference TRBV18 and TRBJ2-7, the complete variable domain reads NAGVMQNPRHLVRRRGQEARLRCSPMKGHSHVYWYRQLPEEGLKFMVYLQKENIIDESGMPKERFSAEFPKEGPSILRIQQVVRGDSAAYFCASSPPGQGYEQYFGPGTRLTVT.

This clone was found many times. V and J are TRBV12-3 or TRBV12-4 and TRBJ1-4, with no clear D. This CDR3 contains 15 residues. The V end was cut by 4 bases, the J end by 8 bases, with 17 bases between. The chain's CDR3 is CASSSSGGLREKLFF. The CDR3 nucleotides are TGTGCCAGCAGTTCCTCGGGAGGCTTGAGGGAAAAACTGTTTTTT.

Comments on this clone: A much larger clone is a single base away; this may be a read error. The sample has other DNA sequences that encode this CDR3 too. The CDR3 protein is CASSLGSSGPNEQFF. The DNA for the CDR3 is TGCGCCAGCAGCTTGGGATCTAGCGGACCCAATGAGCAGTTCTTC. This sequence joins TRBV5-1 and TRBJ2-1; 7 nucleotides agree with TRBD2. This CDR3 is built from 15 residues. The germline V gene encodes CDR1 SGHRS and CDR2 YFSETQ. Trimming at V came to 0 bases and at J to 6 bases, leaving 6 bases not matched to a gene.

V usage is TRBV28 and J usage is TRBJ1-2; D is ambiguous. The CDR3 has 12 amino acids. Trimming left V 7 bases short and J 6 bases short, with 12 bases between. Germline assignment: CDR1 MDHEN and CDR2 SYDVKM. The CDR3 loop is CASNPSPNGYTF. The CDR3 bases are TGTGCCAGCAACCCATCACCGAATGGCTACACCTTC.

This clone has ten or more counts. This CDR3 is also generated by other DNA sequences in the sample. The chain links TRBV10-3 to TRBJ2-5; a possible D gene is TRBD2 (6 bases). The CDR3 is 15 amino acids. Germline CDR1 reads ENHRY; CDR2 reads SYGVKD. V shed 11 bases and J shed 5 bases, with 24 bases lying between them. CDR3 region: CAVQDGGSRGETQYF. The DNA for the CDR3 is TGTGCCGTTCAGGACGGCGGATCCCGGGGGGAGACCCAGTACTTC.

V is TRBV6-1 and J is TRBJ2-7; D may be TRBD2 (5 bases). Trimming cost V 1 base and J 4 bases, with 8 bases left between them. Per germline, CDR1 MNHNS and CDR2 SASEGT. CDR3 length: 13 amino acids. Here the CDR3 reads CASSEGGLYEQYF. The CDR3 DNA reads TGTGCCAGCAGTGAAGGAGGACTGTACGAGCAGTACTTC.

Comments on this clone: A read error is possible here, since a much larger clone lies one base away. The chain combines TRBV30 with TRBJ2-5; TRBD1 is a possible D gene (6 bases). CDR1 is GTSNPN and CDR2 is SVGIG in the germline V gene (reference sequence). CDR3 size: 14 residues. V dropped 1 base and J dropped 4 bases, with 13 bases sitting between them. CDR3 sequence reads: CAWSAQLQGETQYF. The CDR3 nucleotides are TGTGCCTGGAGTGCCCAGCTACAGGGAGAGACCCAGTACTTC.

The table lists this clone with many counts. The V gene is TRBV27, the J gene TRBJ2-7; 8 nucleotides line up with TRBD1. Unmatched junction bases numbered 6, after V lost 4 bases and J lost 7 bases. The CDR3 loop spans 13 amino acids. In germline, CDR1 is MNHEY, CDR2 SMNVEV (reference sequence). In nucleotides, the CDR3 is TGTGCCAGCAGTTCGACAGGGGAGAGGGAGCAGTACTTC. Its protein is CASSSTGEREQYF.

In its sample, this clone was seen many times. The sample contains more than one DNA sequence encoding this CDR3. This sequence joins TRBV29-1 and TRBJ1-2; perhaps TRBD1 as D (5 bases). The germline V and J ends were trimmed by 7 bases and 6 bases, with 18 bases remaining between them. There are 13 residues in the CDR3. Germline V gene data show CDR1 as SQVTM and CDR2 as ANQGSEA. DNA of the CDR3: TGCAGCGGGGACGGGGGAGGGAAGCATGGCTACACCTTC. This codes for CSGDGGGKHGYTF.

The chain combines TRBV29-1 with TRBJ2-3, with 10 positions matching TRBD1. This CDR3 comprises 14 residues. CDR1 and CDR2 (germline): SQVTM, ANQGSEA. Trimming at V came to 7 bases and at J to 2 bases, leaving 6 bases not matched to a gene. The CDR3 DNA reads TGCAGCGCCCGCGGGACAGGGGTCACAGATACGCAGTATTTT. This sequence encodes CSARGTGVTDTQYF.

This clone was seen a handful of times. The chain joins TRBV24-1 to TRBJ2-3, with 8 positions matching TRBD2. Germline V gene lookup returns CDR1 KGHDR and CDR2 SFDVKD. V shed 4 bases and J 2 bases; nucleotides not matched to a gene: 19. The CDR3 has 20 residues. CDR3 amino acids: CATSETNTGLEGGPTDTQYF. CDR3 in DNA: TGTGCCACCAGTGAGACTAACACGGGACTAGAGGGAGGGCCCACAGATACGCAGTATTTT.

In this sample, this clone turned up many times. V gene TRBV5-1 combines with J gene TRBJ2-3; 10 nucleotides match TRBD2. The CDR3 has 15 residues. Per the germline V gene, CDR1 is SGHRS and CDR2 is YFSETQ. Losses at the gene ends were 4 bases for V and 5 bases for J; bases not matched to a gene: 7. CDR3 bases: TGCGCCAGCAGCGCACCTAGCGGGGGCGGAGATACGCAGTATTTT. Protein sequence: CASSAPSGGGDTQYF.

The sample holds many counts of this clone. CDR3 in amino acids: CSAHTGLSIQYF. The CDR3 DNA reads TGCAGTGCTCATACAGGGTTAAGCATTCAGTACTTC. The gene calls are TRBV20-1 and TRBJ2-4; tentatively, D is TRBD1 (6 bases). The CDR3 has 12 residues. CDR1 and CDR2 from the germline V gene are DFQATT and SNEGSKA (reference sequence). The germline V and J ends were trimmed by 5 bases and 9 bases, with 14 bases remaining between them.